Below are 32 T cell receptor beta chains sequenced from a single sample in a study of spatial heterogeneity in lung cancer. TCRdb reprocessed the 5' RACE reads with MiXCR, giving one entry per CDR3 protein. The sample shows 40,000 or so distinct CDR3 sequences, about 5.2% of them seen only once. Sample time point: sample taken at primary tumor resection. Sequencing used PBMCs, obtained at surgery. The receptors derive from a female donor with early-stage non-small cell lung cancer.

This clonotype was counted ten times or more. The CDR3: CASRVGGRYQYNEQFF. In DNA, the CDR3 is TGTGCCAGTAGAGTGGGCGGACGTTATCAATACAATGAGCAGTTCTTC. The chain uses TRBV19 and TRBJ2-1, with D unclear. The ends were cut back, 6 bases at V and 4 bases at J, with 19 bases in the middle. The CDR3 length is 16 residues. Germline lookup yields CDR1 LNHDA and CDR2 SQIVND (reference sequence).

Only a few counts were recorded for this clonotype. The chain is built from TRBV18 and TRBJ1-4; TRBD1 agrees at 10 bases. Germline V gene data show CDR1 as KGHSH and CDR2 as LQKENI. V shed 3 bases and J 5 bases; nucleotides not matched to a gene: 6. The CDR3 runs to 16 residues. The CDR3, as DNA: TGTGCCAGCTCACCGGGGGACAGGGGCGAAAATGAAAAACTGTTTTTT. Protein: CASSPGDRGENEKLFF.

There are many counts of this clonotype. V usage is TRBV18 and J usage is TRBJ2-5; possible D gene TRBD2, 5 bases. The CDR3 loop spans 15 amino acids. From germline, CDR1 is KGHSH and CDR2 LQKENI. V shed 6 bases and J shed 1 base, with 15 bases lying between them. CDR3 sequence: CASSSGPGPQETQYF. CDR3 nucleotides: TGTGCCAGCTCCAGCGGCCCCGGGCCCCAAGAGACCCAGTACTTC.

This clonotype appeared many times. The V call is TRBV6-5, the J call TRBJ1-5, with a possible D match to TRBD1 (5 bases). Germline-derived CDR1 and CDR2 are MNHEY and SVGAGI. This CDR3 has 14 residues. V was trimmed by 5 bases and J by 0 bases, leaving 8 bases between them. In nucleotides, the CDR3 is TGTGCCAGCAGTGGGGGGGTTAGCAATCAGCCCCAGCATTTT. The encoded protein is CASSGGVSNQPQHF.

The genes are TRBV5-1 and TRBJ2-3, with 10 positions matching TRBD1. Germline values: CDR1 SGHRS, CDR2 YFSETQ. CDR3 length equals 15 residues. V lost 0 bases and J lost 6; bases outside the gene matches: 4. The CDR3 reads CASSLEGQGRDTQYF. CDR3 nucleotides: TGCGCCAGCAGCTTGGAGGGACAGGGGAGGGATACGCAGTATTTT.

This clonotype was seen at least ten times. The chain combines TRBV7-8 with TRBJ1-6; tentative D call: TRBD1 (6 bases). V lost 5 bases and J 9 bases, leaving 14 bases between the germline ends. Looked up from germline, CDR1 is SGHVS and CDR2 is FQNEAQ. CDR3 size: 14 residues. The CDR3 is CASSPRGAGSPLHF. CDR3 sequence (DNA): TGTGCCAGCAGCCCGAGGGGGGCGGGTTCACCCCTCCACTTT.

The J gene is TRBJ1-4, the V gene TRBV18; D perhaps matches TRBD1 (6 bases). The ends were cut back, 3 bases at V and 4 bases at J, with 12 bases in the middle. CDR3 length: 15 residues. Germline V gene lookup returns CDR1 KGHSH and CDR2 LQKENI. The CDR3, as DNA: TGTGCCAGCTCACCCAGCAGGGGAAGTAATGAAAAACTGTTTTTT. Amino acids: CASSPSRGSNEKLFF.

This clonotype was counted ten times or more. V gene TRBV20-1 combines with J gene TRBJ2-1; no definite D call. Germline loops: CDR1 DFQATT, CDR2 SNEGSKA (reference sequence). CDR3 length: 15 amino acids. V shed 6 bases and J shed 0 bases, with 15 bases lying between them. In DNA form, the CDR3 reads TGCAGTGCCCCCGCCACCCGCAGCTCCTACAATGAGCAGTTCTTC. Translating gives CSAPATRSSYNEQFF.

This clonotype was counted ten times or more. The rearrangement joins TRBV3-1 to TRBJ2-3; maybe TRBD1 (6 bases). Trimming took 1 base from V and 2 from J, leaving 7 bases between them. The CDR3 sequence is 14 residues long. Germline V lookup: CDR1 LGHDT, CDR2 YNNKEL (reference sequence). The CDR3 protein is CASSQGGPTDTQYF. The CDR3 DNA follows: TGTGCCAGCAGCCAAGGGGGGCCCACAGATACGCAGTATTTT.

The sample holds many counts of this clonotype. This chain's CDR3 is CASSLVDSGQPQHF. The CDR3 nucleotides read TGCGCCAGCAGCTTGGTCGACTCAGGGCAGCCCCAGCATTTT. The rearrangement uses TRBV5-1 and TRBJ1-5, with D possibly matching TRBD1 (5 bases). V lost 0 bases and J 7 bases, leaving 11 bases between the germline ends. Germline loops: CDR1 SGHRS, CDR2 YFSETQ. This CDR3 is 14 amino acids long.

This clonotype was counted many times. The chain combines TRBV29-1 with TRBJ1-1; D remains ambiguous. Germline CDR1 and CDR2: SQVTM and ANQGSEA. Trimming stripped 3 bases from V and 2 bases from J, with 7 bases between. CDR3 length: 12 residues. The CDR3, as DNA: TGCAGCGTTGATCCAAAAAACACTGAAGCTTTCTTT. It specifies CSVDPKNTEAFF.

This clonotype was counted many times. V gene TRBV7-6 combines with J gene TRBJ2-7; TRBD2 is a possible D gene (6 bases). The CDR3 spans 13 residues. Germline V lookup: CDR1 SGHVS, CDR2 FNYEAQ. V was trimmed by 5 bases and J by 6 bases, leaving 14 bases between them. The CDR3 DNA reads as TGTGCCAGCAGCCCCTTAGGAGGGTCCGAGCAGTACTTC. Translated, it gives CASSPLGGSEQYF.

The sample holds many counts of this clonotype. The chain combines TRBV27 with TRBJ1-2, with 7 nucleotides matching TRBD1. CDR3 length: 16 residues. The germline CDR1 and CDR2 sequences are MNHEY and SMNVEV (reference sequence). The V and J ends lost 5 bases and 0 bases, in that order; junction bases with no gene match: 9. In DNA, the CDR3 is TGTGCCAGCAGTGTAGACAGGGTGATAGCTAACTATGGCTACACCTTC. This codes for CASSVDRVIANYGYTF.

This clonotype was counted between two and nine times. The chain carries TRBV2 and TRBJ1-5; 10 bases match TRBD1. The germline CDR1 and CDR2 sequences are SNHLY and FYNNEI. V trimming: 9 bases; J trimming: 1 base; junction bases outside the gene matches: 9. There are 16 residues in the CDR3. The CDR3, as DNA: TGTGCCAGTCGGGACAGGGGCCAATTGAGCAATCAGCCCCAGCATTTT. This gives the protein CASRDRGQLSNQPQHF.

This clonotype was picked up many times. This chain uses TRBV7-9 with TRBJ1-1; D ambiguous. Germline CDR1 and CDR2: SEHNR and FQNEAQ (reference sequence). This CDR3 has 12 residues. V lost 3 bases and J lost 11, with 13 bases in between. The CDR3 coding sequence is TGTGCCAGCAGCTTCGACACGGATTGGGCTTTCTTT. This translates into CASSFDTDWAFF.

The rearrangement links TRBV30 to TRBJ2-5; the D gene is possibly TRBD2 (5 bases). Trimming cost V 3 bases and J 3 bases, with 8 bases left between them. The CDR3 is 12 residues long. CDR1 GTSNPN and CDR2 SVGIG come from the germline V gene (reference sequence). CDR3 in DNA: TGTGCCTGGAGCACCGGGGAAGAGACCCAGTACTTC. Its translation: CAWSTGEETQYF.

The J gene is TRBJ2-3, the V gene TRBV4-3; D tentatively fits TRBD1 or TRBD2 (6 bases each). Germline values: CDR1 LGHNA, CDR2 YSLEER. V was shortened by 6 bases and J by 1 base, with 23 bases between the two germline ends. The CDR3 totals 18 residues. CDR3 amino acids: CASSLGGAEAGRTDTQYF. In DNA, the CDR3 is TGCGCCAGCAGTCTGGGGGGCGCGGAGGCGGGTCGCACAGATACGCAGTATTTT.

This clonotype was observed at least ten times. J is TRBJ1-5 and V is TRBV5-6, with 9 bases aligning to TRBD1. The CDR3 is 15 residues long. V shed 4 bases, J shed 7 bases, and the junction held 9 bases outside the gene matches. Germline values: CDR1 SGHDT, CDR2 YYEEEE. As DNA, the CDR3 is TGTGCCAGCAGCCACCGGGACAGGGTAGACCAGCCCCAGCATTTT. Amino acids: CASSHRDRVDQPQHF.

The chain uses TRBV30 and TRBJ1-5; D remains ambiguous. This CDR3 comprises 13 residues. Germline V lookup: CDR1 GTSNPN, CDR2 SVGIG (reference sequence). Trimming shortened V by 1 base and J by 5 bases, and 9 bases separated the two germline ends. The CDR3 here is CAWSGDTYQPQHF. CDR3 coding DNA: TGTGCCTGGAGTGGCGACACCTATCAGCCCCAGCATTTT.

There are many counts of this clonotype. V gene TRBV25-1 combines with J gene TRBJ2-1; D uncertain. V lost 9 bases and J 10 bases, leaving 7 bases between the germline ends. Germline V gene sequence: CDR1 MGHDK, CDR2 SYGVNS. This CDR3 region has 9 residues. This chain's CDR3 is CASEQEQFF. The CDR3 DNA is TGTGCCAGTGAGCAAGAGCAGTTCTTC.

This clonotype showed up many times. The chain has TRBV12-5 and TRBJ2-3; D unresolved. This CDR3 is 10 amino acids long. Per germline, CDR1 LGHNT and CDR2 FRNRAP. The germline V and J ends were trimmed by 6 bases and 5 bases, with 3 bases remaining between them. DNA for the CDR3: TGTGCTAGTGGGATAGATACGCAGTATTTT. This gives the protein CASGIDTQYF.

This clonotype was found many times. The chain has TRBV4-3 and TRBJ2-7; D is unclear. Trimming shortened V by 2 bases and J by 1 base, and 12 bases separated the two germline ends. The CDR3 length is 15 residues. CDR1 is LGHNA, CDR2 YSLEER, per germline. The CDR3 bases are TGCGCCAGCAGCCAAAACCCGACATTATCCTACGAGCAGTACTTC. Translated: CASSQNPTLSYEQYF.

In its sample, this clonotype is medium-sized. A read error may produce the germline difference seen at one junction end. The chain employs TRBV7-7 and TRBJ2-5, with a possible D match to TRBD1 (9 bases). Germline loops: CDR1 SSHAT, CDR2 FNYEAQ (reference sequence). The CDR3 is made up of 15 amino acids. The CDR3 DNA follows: TGTGCTAGCAGCTTAGCGGGGACAGGGCAAGAGACCCAGTACTTC. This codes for CASSLAGTGQETQYF.

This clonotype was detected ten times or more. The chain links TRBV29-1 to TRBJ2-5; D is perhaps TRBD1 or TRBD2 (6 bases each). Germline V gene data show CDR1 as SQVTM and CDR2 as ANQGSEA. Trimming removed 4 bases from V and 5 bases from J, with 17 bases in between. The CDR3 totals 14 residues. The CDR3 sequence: CSVADSRTMETQYF. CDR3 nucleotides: TGCAGCGTTGCGGACAGTAGGACTATGGAGACCCAGTACTTC.

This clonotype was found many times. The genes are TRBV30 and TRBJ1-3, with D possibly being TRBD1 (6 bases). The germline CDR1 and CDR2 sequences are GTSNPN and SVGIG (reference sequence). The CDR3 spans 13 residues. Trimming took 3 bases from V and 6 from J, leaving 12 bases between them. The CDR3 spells CAWRLKGENTIYF. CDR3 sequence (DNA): TGTGCCTGGAGACTTAAGGGGGAAAACACCATATATTTT.

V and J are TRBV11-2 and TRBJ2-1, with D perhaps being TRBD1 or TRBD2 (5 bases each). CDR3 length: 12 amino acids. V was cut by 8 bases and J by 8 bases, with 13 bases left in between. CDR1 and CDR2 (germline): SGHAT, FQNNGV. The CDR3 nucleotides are TGTGCCAGCTCACCACTGGGGGATGAGCAGTTCTTC. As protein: CASSPLGDEQFF.

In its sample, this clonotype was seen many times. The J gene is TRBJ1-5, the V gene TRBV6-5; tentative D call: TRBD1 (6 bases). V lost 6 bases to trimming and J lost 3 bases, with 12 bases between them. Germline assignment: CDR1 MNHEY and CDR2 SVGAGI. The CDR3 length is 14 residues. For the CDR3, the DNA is TGTGCCAGCAGAGAGGGGGGAATCAATCAGCCCCAGCATTTT. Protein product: CASREGGINQPQHF.

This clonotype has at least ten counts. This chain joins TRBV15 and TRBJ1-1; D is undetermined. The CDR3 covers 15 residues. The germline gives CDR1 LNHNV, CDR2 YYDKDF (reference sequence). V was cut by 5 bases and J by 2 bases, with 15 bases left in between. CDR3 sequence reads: CATSPLGGSNTEAFF. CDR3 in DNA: TGTGCCACCAGCCCCTTAGGAGGCTCTAACACTGAAGCTTTCTTT. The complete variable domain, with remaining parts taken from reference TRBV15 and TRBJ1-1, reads DAMVIQNPRYQVTQFGKPVTLSCSQTLNHNVMYWYQQKSSQAPKLLFHYYDKDFNNEADTPDNFQSRRPNTSFCFLDIRSPGLGDTAMYLCATSPLGGSNTEAFFGQGTRLTVV.

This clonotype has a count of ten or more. CDR3 region: CASSQDHGRGYTF. The CDR3 DNA is TGTGCCAGCAGCCAAGATCATGGTCGGGGCTACACCTTC. The V gene is TRBV3-1, the J gene TRBJ1-2; D gene uncertain. Trimming took off 0 bases at V and 8 bases at J, with 10 bases between the two ends. Germline V gives CDR1 LGHDT, CDR2 YNNKEL (reference sequence). This CDR3 region has 13 residues.

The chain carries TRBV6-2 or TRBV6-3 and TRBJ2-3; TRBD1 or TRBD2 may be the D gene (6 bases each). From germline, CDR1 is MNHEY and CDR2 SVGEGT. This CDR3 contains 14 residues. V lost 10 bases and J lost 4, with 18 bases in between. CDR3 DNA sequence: TGTGCCACATCGGAGGGGGGCACAGCAGATACGCAGTATTTT. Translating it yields CATSEGGTADTQYF.

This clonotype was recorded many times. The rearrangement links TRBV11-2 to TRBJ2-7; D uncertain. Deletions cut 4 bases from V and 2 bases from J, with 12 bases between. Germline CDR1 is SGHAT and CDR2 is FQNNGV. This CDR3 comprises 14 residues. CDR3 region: CASSSNRRAYEQYF. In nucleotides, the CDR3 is TGTGCCAGCAGCTCTAACAGACGGGCCTACGAGCAGTACTTC.

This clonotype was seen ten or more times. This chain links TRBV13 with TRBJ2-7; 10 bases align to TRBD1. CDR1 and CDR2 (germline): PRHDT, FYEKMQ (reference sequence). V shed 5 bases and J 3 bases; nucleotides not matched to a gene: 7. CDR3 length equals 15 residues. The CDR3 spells CASSTRTGGLYEQYF. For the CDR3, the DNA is TGTGCCAGCAGCACCCGGACAGGGGGGCTCTACGAGCAGTACTTC. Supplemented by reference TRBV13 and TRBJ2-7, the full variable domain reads AAGVIQSPRHLIKEKRETATLKCYPIPRHDTVYWYQQGPGQDPQFLISFYEKMQSDKGSIPDRFSAQQFSDYHSELNMSSLELGDSALYFCASSTRTGGLYEQYFGPGTRLTVT.